This T cell receptor (beta chain) was observed in a study of T-cell memory formation after mild COVID-19. A 5'RACE reaction primed in the constant segment made cDNA libraries of TCR alpha and TCR beta, and these carried sample barcodes and UMIs. In TCRdb, the 5' RACE reads were re-called with MiXCR into one record per CDR3 protein. The data show around 180,000 distinct CDR3 sequences, around a sixth seen once. The CDR3 runs 13 residues. The V end lost 10 bases, the J end lost 7 bases, and 19 bases lay between the germline ends. Germline assignment: CDR1 MNHEY and CDR2 SVGEGT. In this sample, this clonotype turned up once. Its target is unknown. General study points: The second-wave clones peaking on day 37 were not confirmed as SARS-CoV-2-specific. The CD4+ clones that contracted clustered mainly within CM and EM, and the CD8+ clones concentrated in EMRA.

The receptor was derived from a man in his late teens or twenties who had mild COVID-19 (a few samples of this study predate the infection). Cell type and time point are not known. The chain has TRBV6-2 or TRBV6-3 and TRBJ2-5, with D tentatively TRBD1 or TRBD2 (6 bases each). Sequenced: PBMCs or a T cell subset sorted from them (not recorded which). The DNA for the CDR3 is TGTGCCACCCGGGAGTCCTCCAGGGGGACCCAGTACTTC. Protein product: CATRESSRGTQYF.